The subject of this entry is one T cell receptor (beta chain). Its antigen is still unknown. The data are from a study of cytomegalovirus exposure and HLA in healthy donors. Notes on the study in general: In an earlier analysis, in under 700 donors, most V segments appeared productive either ~87% or ~30% of the time. The study listed roughly 160 cytomegalovirus-associated TCR beta chains. HLA alleles were associated with 15,000 to 20,000 TCR beta sequences in a later analysis at 0.05 false discovery rate.

The CDR3 totals 14 residues. Trimming pared 1 base from V and 4 bases from J, leaving 8 bases between. Germline loops: CDR1 MNHEY, CDR2 SMNVEV (reference sequence). PCR used 60 Vbeta primers and 13 Jbeta primers. TCRdb's copy holds only in-frame clones and misses some; the assay was immunoSEQ multiplex PCR. This repertoire shows about 200,000 clones, 83% found once; its top ten account for under 2%. The sequencing sample was made of PBMCs. This clonotype was obtained from a man in his forties in good health and CMV-seropositive. The chain links TRBV27 to TRBJ2-1; D might be TRBD1 (6 bases). The CDR3 coding sequence is TGTGCCAGCAGTTTATTTACAGGGTACAATGAGCAGTTCTTC. It codes for CASSLFTGYNEQFF.